A selection of T cell receptor beta chains follows, all from one sample in a study of cytomegalovirus exposure and HLA in healthy donors. Sequenced by immunoSEQ multiplex PCR; TCRdb stores in-frame clones only, minus some. Of approximately 270,000 clones in the sample, over 75% were seen once. Sequenced material: PBMCs. Receptors originate from a man aged 18-30 years in good health and CMV-seropositive. Both conserved end residues are part of each CDR3. D genes are given only for firm matches. Clone size is not always given. Where it is, it says once, few, many or a class for expanded clones.

>.|TRBJ1-1|.|TRBV9
CASSPSNTEAFF
TGTGCCAGCAGCCCAAGCAACACTGAAGCTTTCTTT
>TRBD1|TRBJ1-2|.|TRBV28
CASGTGGGLGYGYTF
TGTGCCAGCGGGACAGGGGGCGGATTAGGCTATGGCTACACCTTC
>.|TRBJ2-3|.|TRBV5-1
CASSFTDPSTDTQYF
TGCGCCAGCAGCTTCACGGACCCTAGCACAGATACGCAGTATTTT
>TRBD2|TRBJ2-7|.|TRBV2
CASSVGREGYEQYF
TGTGCCAGCAGTGTGGGCAGGGAGGGATACGAGCAGTACTTC
>TRBD1|TRBJ2-5|.|TRBV11-2
CASSPSTGGGETQYF
TGTGCCAGCAGCCCATCGACAGGGGGAGGAGAGACCCAGTACTTC
>TRBD2|TRBJ2-7|.|TRBV6-1
CALRQGRAPYEQYF
TGTGCCCTCCGCCAAGGGAGGGCTCCCTACGAGCAGTACTTC
>.|TRBJ1-1|once|TRBV4-3
CASSQGEGWRTEAFF
TGCGCCAGCAGCCAAGGAGAAGGGTGGCGGACTGAAGCTTTCTTT
>.|TRBJ2-7|.|TRBV5-1
CASSLEAGYEQYF
TGCGCCAGCAGCTTGGAAGCAGGGTACGAGCAGTACTTC
>TRBD1|TRBJ2-7|.|TRBV28
CASSLRGQGSLRQYF
TGTGCCAGCAGCCTCAGAGGACAGGGCTCGCTAAGGCAGTACTTC
>.|TRBJ2-1|.|TRBV12-5
CASGLVRRKGVSSYNEQFF
TGTGCTAGTGGTTTGGTACGCCGTAAAGGGGTTAGCTCCTACAATGAGCAGTTCTTC